These T cell receptor beta chains were read from a single sample in a study of identical twins. TCRdb recomputed calls from the 5' RACE reads with MiXCR, one row per CDR3 protein. Of fewer than 800,000 distinct CDR3 sequences listed, about 7% are singletons. Another study also made use of these data, one on yellow fever vaccine responses in identical twins.

The sample comprised PBMCs. The receptors were gathered from a woman aged 18-29 years in good health. The CDR3 runs from the conserved cysteine through the conserved F or W. D genes are given only for firm matches. Part of the rows lack a size; the others show once, few, many or a class for expanded clones.

V	size	J	D	DNA	CDR3
TRBV12-3/TRBV12-4	few	TRBJ2-7	.	TGTGCCAGCAGTTCGGGTTATTCCTACGAGCAGTACTTC	CASSSGYSYEQYF
TRBV20-1	.	TRBJ2-5	TRBD2	TGCAGTGCTAGAGATGGGACTAGCAGTAAAGAGACCCAGTACTTC	CSARDGTSSKETQYF
TRBV10-3	many	TRBJ2-5	.	TGTGCCATCAGTGAACCTGGAGAGACCCAGTACTTC	CAISEPGETQYF
TRBV12-3/TRBV12-4	many	TRBJ1-4	.	TGTGCCAGCAGTCCCGTAGTAGGGGCGGGAGAAAAACTGTTTTTT	CASSPVVGAGEKLFF
TRBV2	.	TRBJ2-7	TRBD2	TGTGCCAGCACGGGAGGCCTTCGCTACGAGCAGTACTTC	CASTGGLRYEQYF
TRBV20-1	few	TRBJ2-7	TRBD2	TGCAGTGCTAGAGATAATAGCGGGTTCTACGAGCAGTACTTC	CSARDNSGFYEQYF
TRBV29-1	many	TRBJ2-5	TRBD2	TGCAGCGTGTCCGGGACTAGCGGGGATTGGTACCAAGAGACCCAGTACTTC	CSVSGTSGDWYQETQYF
TRBV10-3	many	TRBJ2-5	.	TGTGCCATCAGTGAGTCACCGGGGGCCCAGTACTTC	CAISESPGAQYF
TRBV10-3	few	TRBJ2-1	.	TGTGCCATCAGTGAGTGGGGAGACCTCCTGGGAAATGAGCAGTTCTTC	CAISEWGDLLGNEQFF
TRBV5-1	.	TRBJ2-7	TRBD1	TGCGCCAGCAGCTGGGACAGGGATTTGAGTGAGCAGTACTTC	CASSWDRDLSEQYF
TRBV7-8	.	TRBJ2-7	TRBD2	TGTGCCAGCAGCTTTCGGGAGATCTCCAGCGGGAGGAAAGGCTACGAGCAGTACTTC	CASSFREISSGRKGYEQYF
TRBV15	many	TRBJ1-6	.	TGTGCCACCAGCCCTCTACAGGGTAGTTCACCCCTCCACTTT	CATSPLQGSSPLHF
TRBV27	.	TRBJ2-3	.	TGTGCCAGCAGTTTTAGAATAGCGGTAGGCACAGATACGCAGTATTTT	CASSFRIAVGTDTQYF
TRBV5-1	many	TRBJ2-3	TRBD2	TGCGCCAGCAGCCCAGGACTAGCGGCGGGCACAGATACGCAGTATTTT	CASSPGLAAGTDTQYF
TRBV4-2	.	TRBJ2-2	.	TGTGCCAGCAGCCAAGCCCCCAGCGCTGGCACCGGGGAGCTGTTTTTT	CASSQAPSAGTGELFF
TRBV6-5	many	TRBJ1-1	.	TGTGCCAGCAGTTACTCCCCCGGGACGAACACTGAAGCTTTCTTT	CASSYSPGTNTEAFF
TRBV3-1	few	TRBJ2-2	.	TGTGCCAGCAGCCAAGTTCTACACACCGGGGAGCTGTTTTTT	CASSQVLHTGELFF
TRBV9	.	TRBJ2-5	TRBD2	TGTGCCAGCAGCCCAAGCGGGAGGGTAGAGACCCAGTACTTC	CASSPSGRVETQYF
TRBV2	once	TRBJ2-1	.	TGTGCCAGCAGTGACAGGAACTCCTACAATGAGCAGTTCTTC	CASSDRNSYNEQFF
TRBV5-1	many	TRBJ2-5	TRBD1	TGCGCCAGCAGCCGTACCTGGGGACAGGGGGAGACCCAGTACTTC	CASSRTWGQGETQYF
TRBV10-2	few	TRBJ2-7	TRBD1	TGCGCCAGCAGTATTAGTGGACAGGGGTTGAACGAGCAGTACTTC	CASSISGQGLNEQYF
TRBV4-1	.	TRBJ2-4	TRBD1	TGCGCCAGCAGCCAGCAATCCGGAGGACAGGGCAGAAACATTCAGTACTTC	CASSQQSGGQGRNIQYF
TRBV7-9	many	TRBJ2-3	.	TGTGCCAGCAGCTTATTCCAAGGCGCCACAGATACGCAGTATTTT	CASSLFQGATDTQYF
TRBV12-3/TRBV12-4	few	TRBJ2-3	.	TGTGCCAGCAGGGGGAGGCCAGATACGCAGTATTTT	CASRGRPDTQYF
TRBV29-1	few	TRBJ2-1	.	TGCAGCGTCCGACTCTCTTACAATGAGCAGTTCTTC	CSVRLSYNEQFF
TRBV15	.	TRBJ2-5	.	TGTGCCACCAGCAGAGCGGGGACGACCCAAGAGACCCAGTACTTC	CATSRAGTTQETQYF
TRBV4-2	.	TRBJ2-7	TRBD1	TGTGCCAGCAGCCGCACTCCCTCTACAGGGGCCTCCTACGAGCAGTACTTC	CASSRTPSTGASYEQYF
TRBV4-2	.	TRBJ1-6	.	TGTGCCAGCAGCCCCCAGGACACGGGTAATTCACCCCTCCACTTT	CASSPQDTGNSPLHF